What follows are 27 T cell receptor beta chains derived from one specimen sequenced in a study of graft-versus-host responses after intestinal transplantation. The protocol was immunoSEQ multiplex PCR, while the TCRdb copy is restricted to in-frame clones and leaves out a portion. The table lists roughly 120,000 clones, 90% of them singletons, with more than 0.15% in the top ten. What these receptors recognize is not known. The sample consisted of unstimulated CD4+ T cells sorted from spleen or lymph node cells, taken before intestinal transplant. The receptor source for this set is a human donor who received an intestinal transplant.

This clone was counted a few times. The rearrangement uses TRBV2 and TRBJ1-2; unclear D gene. Germline CDR1 and CDR2: SNHLY and FYNNEI. V was trimmed by 7 bases and J by 2 bases, leaving 5 bases between them. The CDR3 is 11 amino acids. The CDR3 protein is CASTENYGYTF. The CDR3 coding sequence is TGTGCCAGCACAGAAAACTATGGCTACACCTTC.

V usage is TRBV7-9 and J usage is TRBJ2-3; D is uncertain. V dropped 0 bases and J dropped 1 base, with 11 bases sitting between them. The CDR3 runs 16 residues. From germline, CDR1 is SEHNR and CDR2 FQNEAQ (reference sequence). As DNA, the CDR3 is TGTGCCAGCAGCTTAGCTTTATTGAGCGGCACAGATACGCAGTATTTT. This gives the protein CASSLALLSGTDTQYF.

The chain combines TRBV9 with TRBJ2-1; 7 nucleotides agree with TRBD1. From germline, CDR1 is SGDLS and CDR2 YYNGEE. This CDR3 spans 13 amino acids. The V and J ends lost 0 bases and 9 bases, in that order; junction bases with no gene match: 3. The CDR3: CASSVGNRGEQFF. The CDR3 coding sequence is TGTGCCAGCAGCGTAGGGAACAGGGGTGAGCAGTTCTTC.

The chain links TRBV18 to TRBJ1-2; D call uncertain. CDR3 length: 13 amino acids. CDR1 and CDR2 from the germline V gene are KGHSH and LQKENI. Trimming removed 4 bases at V and 4 bases at J, with 10 bases between. This chain's CDR3 is CASSLGGSYGYTF. Written as DNA, the CDR3 is TGTGCCAGCTCACTAGGAGGGAGCTATGGCTACACCTTC. Looking up the rest from reference TRBV18 and TRBJ1-2 gives the full variable domain: NAGVMQNPRHLVRRRGQEARLRCSPMKGHSHVYWYRQLPEEGLKFMVYLQKENIIDESGMPKERFSAEFPKEGPSILRIQQVVRGDSAAYFCASSLGGSYGYTFGSGTRLTVV.

The V call is TRBV28, the J call TRBJ1-2; no definite D call. Germline V gives CDR1 MDHEN, CDR2 SYDVKM. This CDR3 has 12 amino acids. The V end lost 6 bases, the J end lost 2 bases, and 7 bases lay between the germline ends. CDR3 sequence: CASRYSNYGYTF. Here the CDR3 DNA reads TGTGCCAGCAGGTATAGCAACTATGGCTACACCTTC.

This clone was seen a single time. This chain joins TRBV28 and TRBJ1-2, with TRBD1 matching 8 bases. V lost 0 bases and J lost 4; bases outside the gene matches: 10. Per germline, CDR1 MDHEN and CDR2 SYDVKM. CDR3 length: 17 residues. This CDR3 reads CASSLWHLGQASYGYTF. CDR3 sequence (DNA): TGTGCCAGCAGTTTATGGCATCTGGGACAGGCCAGCTATGGCTACACCTTC.

J is TRBJ2-7 and V is TRBV28, with 9 bases matching TRBD1. This CDR3 region has 15 residues. Germline values: CDR1 MDHEN, CDR2 SYDVKM. V shed 6 bases and J 5 bases; nucleotides not matched to a gene: 11. The CDR3 spells CASRQQTGGKNEQYF. CDR3 coding DNA: TGTGCCAGCAGACAACAAACAGGGGGCAAGAACGAGCAGTACTTC.

This clone was detected a few times. V usage is TRBV2 and J usage is TRBJ1-6, with D uncertain. V was shortened by 5 bases and J by 7 bases, with 6 bases between the two germline ends. CDR1 SNHLY and CDR2 FYNNEI come from the germline V gene. The CDR3 loop spans 12 amino acids. This CDR3 reads CASSTENSPLHF. The CDR3 DNA reads TGTGCCAGCAGTACAGAGAATTCACCCCTCCACTTT.

This clone was found once. The chain has TRBV28 and TRBJ2-7; 11 nucleotides agree with TRBD2. With 6 bases clipped from V and 6 bases from J, the junction kept 16 bases outside the gene matches. CDR3 length equals 17 residues. The germline gives CDR1 MDHEN, CDR2 SYDVKM. CDR3 loop: CASSDVTSIAGGFEQYF. In DNA, the CDR3 is TGTGCCAGCAGCGACGTCACCTCTATAGCGGGAGGGTTCGAGCAGTACTTC.

The chain has TRBV5-1 and TRBJ2-1; 14 bases line up with TRBD2. The V gene's germline CDR1 is SGHRS and CDR2 YFSETQ. This CDR3 region has 17 residues. V shed 4 bases and J 9 bases; nucleotides not matched to a gene: 12. This CDR3 is CASSQTSGRAPDPEQFF. CDR3 nucleotide sequence: TGCGCCAGCAGCCAGACTAGCGGGAGGGCCCCCGATCCTGAGCAGTTCTTC.

The J gene is TRBJ2-1, the V gene TRBV10-2; D is possibly TRBD2 (7 bases). The CDR3 consists of 15 residues. The V gene lost 3 bases and the J gene lost 6 bases, with 15 bases spanning the gap. Per the germline V gene, CDR1 is WSHSY and CDR2 is SAAADI. The CDR3 loop is CASSDWGGVSNEQFF. Written as DNA, the CDR3 is TGCGCCAGCAGTGACTGGGGGGGCGTGTCCAATGAGCAGTTCTTC.

This chain uses TRBV29-1 with TRBJ1-2; D is possibly TRBD1 (6 bases). The length of the CDR3 is 12 residues. The ends were cut back, 5 bases at V and 7 bases at J, with 14 bases in the middle. Germline V gene data show CDR1 as SQVTM and CDR2 as ANQGSEA. The CDR3 DNA follows: TGCAGCGTTAACGGGGGGCGCGTTGGCTACACCTTC. Protein: CSVNGGRVGYTF.

The V call is TRBV5-1, the J call TRBJ1-2, with a possible D match to TRBD1 (5 bases). CDR1 and CDR2 from the germline V gene are SGHRS and YFSETQ. The CDR3 has 14 amino acids. The germline V and J ends were trimmed by 2 bases and 4 bases, with 12 bases remaining between them. In DNA, the CDR3 is TGCGCCAGCAGCTTCCGGGGGGAGGCCTATGGCTACACCTTC. This gives the protein CASSFRGEAYGYTF.

The chain carries TRBV6-6 and TRBJ1-2, with 9 bases matching TRBD1. The CDR3 totals 14 residues. Germline-derived CDR1 and CDR2 are MNHNY and SVGAGI (reference sequence). V trimming: 3 bases; J trimming: 7 bases; junction bases outside the gene matches: 6. The CDR3 bases are TGTGCCAGCAGTTATGCCGGGACAGGGCTTGGCTACACCTTC. It encodes CASSYAGTGLGYTF.

The chain combines TRBV5-1 with TRBJ1-1, with a weak D call TRBD1 (6 bases). Trimming cost V 0 bases and J 1 base, with 10 bases left between them. Germline V gene sequence: CDR1 SGHRS, CDR2 YFSETQ. The CDR3 sequence is 15 residues long. CDR3 residues: CASSLDGQPNTEAFF. The CDR3 DNA is TGCGCCAGCAGCTTGGATGGACAGCCGAACACTGAAGCTTTCTTT.

This clone was seen just once. The chain links TRBV28 to TRBJ1-2; the D gene is possibly TRBD1 (5 bases). The germline V gene encodes CDR1 MDHEN and CDR2 SYDVKM. The CDR3 is 15 amino acids. V lost 5 bases to trimming and J lost 6 bases, with 19 bases between them. CDR3 in amino acids: CASSPGTLGLHGYTF. In DNA form, the CDR3 reads TGTGCCAGCAGTCCCGGGACGCTGGGACTCCATGGCTACACCTTC.

This chain joins TRBV30 and TRBJ2-7; a possible D gene is TRBD1 (5 bases). V lost 0 bases and J 2 bases, leaving 8 bases between the germline ends. The germline CDR1 and CDR2 sequences are GTSNPN and SVGIG (reference sequence). This CDR3 has 13 amino acids. This CDR3 reads CAWSVSGTYEQYF. The DNA for the CDR3 is TGTGCCTGGAGTGTGTCAGGGACCTACGAGCAGTACTTC. Full variable domain (rest looked up from reference TRBV30 and TRBJ2-7): SQTIHQWPATLVQPVGSPLSLECTVEGTSNPNLYWYRQAAGRGLQLLFYSVGIGQISSEVPQNLSASRPQDRQFILSSKKLLLSDSGFYLCAWSVSGTYEQYFGPGTRLTVT.

The gene calls are TRBV7-9 and TRBJ1-2; 9 bases map to TRBD1. Germline V CDR1 and CDR2: SEHNR, FQNEAQ (reference sequence). The CDR3 spans 16 residues. Losses at the gene ends were 1 base for V and 7 bases for J; bases not matched to a gene: 10. CDR3 loop: CASSLGGTGRIGGYTF. The CDR3 DNA is TGTGCCAGCAGCTTAGGTGGGACAGGGCGAATTGGTGGCTACACCTTC.

This clone is a singleton in its sample. The rearrangement uses TRBV28 and TRBJ1-2, with D maybe TRBD1 (5 bases). Trimming pared 3 bases from V and 4 bases from J, leaving 15 bases between. The CDR3 spans 15 residues. Germline CDR1 and CDR2: MDHEN and SYDVKM. CDR3 residues: CASSFLARDFYGYTF. In DNA form, the CDR3 reads TGTGCCAGCAGTTTTTTGGCCAGGGACTTCTATGGCTACACCTTC.

CDR3 protein: CASSKGTFRTDTQYF. The CDR3 DNA reads as TGTGCCAGCAGCAAAGGGACATTCCGCACAGATACGCAGTATTTT. This sequence joins TRBV11-2 and TRBJ2-3; tentatively, D is TRBD1 (6 bases). Looked up from germline, CDR1 is SGHAT and CDR2 is FQNNGV. The CDR3 loop spans 15 amino acids. V shed 5 bases and J shed 1 base, with 13 bases lying between them.

The chain has TRBV18 and TRBJ1-2; perhaps TRBD1 as D (5 bases). Germline lookup yields CDR1 KGHSH and CDR2 LQKENI. The CDR3 runs to 14 residues. The V gene lost 6 bases and the J gene lost 8 bases, with 19 bases spanning the gap. In nucleotides, the CDR3 is TGTGCCAGCTCTCCCAAGACAGATCCGAACGGCTACACCTTC. It specifies CASSPKTDPNGYTF.

This clone was observed once. The chain employs TRBV5-8 and TRBJ1-1; D not certain. Trimming pared 0 bases from V and 1 base from J, leaving 7 bases between. Germline assignment: CDR1 SGHTS and CDR2 YDEGEE. CDR3 length: 14 residues. In nucleotides, the CDR3 is TGTGCCAGCAGCTTGGTTGCAGGGAACACTGAAGCTTTCTTT. This codes for CASSLVAGNTEAFF.

This clone was counted once. This rearrangement joins TRBV28 to TRBJ1-5; 7 bases fit TRBD1. Germline V gene lookup returns CDR1 MDHEN and CDR2 SYDVKM. Trimming at V came to 5 bases and at J to 7 bases, leaving 11 bases not matched to a gene. The CDR3 length is 15 residues. The CDR3, as DNA: TGTGCCAGCAGTGGCCCATTGAGGGGGCGACAGCCCCAGCATTTT. Translating gives CASSGPLRGRQPQHF.

The rearrangement uses TRBV15 and TRBJ2-1, with 12 bases lining up with TRBD2. Looked up from germline, CDR1 is LNHNV and CDR2 is YYDKDF (reference sequence). The CDR3 extends over 14 amino acids. The ends lost 6 bases at V and 7 bases at J; junction bases unmatched: 4. The CDR3 loop is CATRGGLAGNEQFF. The CDR3 region has the DNA TGTGCCACCAGGGGGGGACTAGCGGGTAATGAGCAGTTCTTC.

The CDR3 region is CSVGPGQGTNTQYF. For the CDR3, the DNA is TGCAGCGTTGGCCCGGGACAGGGGACGAATACGCAGTATTTT. J is TRBJ2-3 and V is TRBV29-1; 10 bases are a match to TRBD1. CDR1 and CDR2 (germline): SQVTM, ANQGSEA. Losses at the gene ends were 4 bases for V and 7 bases for J; bases not matched to a gene: 8. CDR3 length: 14 residues.

The genes are TRBV28 and TRBJ2-4, with 10 bases fitting TRBD1. The length of the CDR3 is 14 residues. Germline CDR1 reads MDHEN; CDR2 reads SYDVKM. Losses at the gene ends were 4 bases for V and 7 bases for J; bases not matched to a gene: 4. As DNA, the CDR3 is TGTGCCAGCAGTTCCGGGACAGGGGCCAACATTCAGTACTTC. This translates into CASSSGTGANIQYF.

The gene calls are TRBV9 and TRBJ1-2; D possibly corresponds to TRBD1 (5 bases). Trimming pared 4 bases from V and 8 bases from J, leaving 18 bases between. This CDR3 comprises 14 residues. Per germline, CDR1 SGDLS and CDR2 YYNGEE. Written as DNA, the CDR3 is TGTGCCAGCAGCTCAATAGGTGGGGCGCGGGGCTACACCTTC. Translated: CASSSIGGARGYTF. Based on the CDR3 plus reference TRBV9 and TRBJ1-2, the full variable domain is DSGVTQTPKHLITATGQRVTLRCSPRSGDLSVYWYQQSLDQGLQFLIQYYNGEERAKGNILERFSAQQFPDLHSELNLSSLELGDSALYFCASSSIGGARGYTFGSGTRLTVV.